This is a list of T cell receptor beta chains from one sample in a study of shared clonotypes between healthy human individuals. TCRdb keeps only in-frame clones here, not all; method: immunoSEQ multiplex PCR. The sample contains about 1.5 million clones, 96% of which appear only once. The sequencing sample was made of naive CD4+ T cells sorted from blood. The receptors stem from a young man in good health. Both conserved end residues are part of each CDR3. Fields, in order: J gene, V gene, CDR3 protein.

j_gene: TRBJ2-4
v_gene: TRBV21-1
CDR3aa: CASSLEAGTGLKNIQYF

j_gene: TRBJ2-2
v_gene: TRBV10-3
CDR3aa: CAISESKVGMDTGELFF

j_gene: TRBJ2-7
v_gene: TRBV15
CDR3aa: CATSIVEQYF

j_gene: TRBJ2-5
v_gene: TRBV27
CDR3aa: CASRRLAQETQYF

j_gene: TRBJ2-3
v_gene: TRBV5-4
CDR3aa: CASRGGQGHIWSESDTQYF

j_gene: TRBJ1-2
v_gene: TRBV2
CDR3aa: CASSEWRQTYGYTF

j_gene: TRBJ2-2
v_gene: TRBV9
CDR3aa: CASSGILTGELFF

j_gene: TRBJ1-3
v_gene: TRBV11-1
CDR3aa: CASSFNRDSSGNTIYF

j_gene: TRBJ2-7
v_gene: TRBV19
CDR3aa: CASSAGLASEQYF

j_gene: TRBJ2-5
v_gene: TRBV10-3
CDR3aa: CAISESGETQYF

j_gene: TRBJ2-1
v_gene: TRBV4-3
CDR3aa: CASSQLAGQTYNEQFF

j_gene: TRBJ2-3
v_gene: TRBV28
CDR3aa: CASGTSGRTDTQYF

j_gene: TRBJ2-3
v_gene: TRBV7-2
CDR3aa: CASSLGPKTSTDTQYF

j_gene: TRBJ1-2
v_gene: TRBV5-6
CDR3aa: CASSRRAGPYGYTF

j_gene: TRBJ1-1
v_gene: TRBV7-9
CDR3aa: CASGFMGYTEAFF

j_gene: TRBJ1-4
v_gene: TRBV11-2
CDR3aa: CASSLSQANEKLFF

j_gene: TRBJ2-3
v_gene: TRBV5-6
CDR3aa: CASSLWGRRTDTQYF

j_gene: TRBJ2-3
v_gene: TRBV2
CDR3aa: CASSSSGTTDTQYF

j_gene: -
v_gene: TRBV5-4
CDR3aa: CASSLGKGTAKSYEQYF

j_gene: TRBJ2-5
v_gene: TRBV13
CDR3aa: CASSSQRAPLGAETQYF

j_gene: TRBJ2-1
v_gene: TRBV6-1
CDR3aa: CASKPGQGYNEQFF

j_gene: TRBJ2-2
v_gene: TRBV19
CDR3aa: CASSIFRLTSWTGELFF

j_gene: TRBJ2-5
v_gene: TRBV2
CDR3aa: CASRPDRPQETQYF

j_gene: TRBJ1-1
v_gene: TRBV6-1
CDR3aa: CASSEPHPRGRGVEAFF

j_gene: TRBJ1-2
v_gene: TRBV7-9
CDR3aa: CASSPNSADYGYTF

j_gene: TRBJ2-2
v_gene: TRBV5-5
CDR3aa: CASSLAATTNTGELFF

j_gene: TRBJ1-2
v_gene: TRBV6-5
CDR3aa: CASSYIWTDRFYGYTF

j_gene: TRBJ1-2
v_gene: TRBV10-3
CDR3aa: CAISEGQGGGYTF

j_gene: TRBJ2-2
v_gene: TRBV18
CDR3aa: CASSPRIQGATGELFF

j_gene: TRBJ2-1
v_gene: TRBV7-2
CDR3aa: CASSPPSGRAGNEQFF

j_gene: TRBJ2-7
v_gene: TRBV28
CDR3aa: CASRGAGLRGEQYF

j_gene: TRBJ2-7
v_gene: TRBV19
CDR3aa: CASSISYESAYEQYF

j_gene: TRBJ2-7
v_gene: TRBV28
CDR3aa: CATLHYEQYF

j_gene: TRBJ1-5
v_gene: TRBV28
CDR3aa: CASSFSGNYGGQPQHF

j_gene: TRBJ2-7
v_gene: TRBV25-1
CDR3aa: CASSGRLAVYEQYF

j_gene: TRBJ2-1
v_gene: TRBV7-9
CDR3aa: CASSLLPGDTYNEQFF

j_gene: TRBJ2-7
v_gene: TRBV5-4
CDR3aa: CASSESSGTHDRLYEQYF

j_gene: TRBJ1-1
v_gene: TRBV2
CDR3aa: CASMRGGKYTEAFF

j_gene: TRBJ2-7
v_gene: TRBV11-2
CDR3aa: CASRLTSGSYEQYF